This T cell receptor (beta chain) was identified during a study of shared clonotypes between healthy human individuals. Using immunoSEQ multiplex PCR, the repertoire was profiled, and TCRdb retains in-frame clones only, with some absent. The sample records about 980,000 clones, 76% being singletons. Germline CDR1 is MNHNS and CDR2 is SASEGT. The CDR3 contains 15 residues. V was clipped by 6 bases and J by 6 bases; unmatched bases: 13. This chain links TRBV6-1 with TRBJ2-7; 8 bases are shared with TRBD2. Sequencing was done on a sample of memory CD4+ T cells sorted from blood. Subset reported: CD45RA-negative fraction. The clonotype comes from a man aged 18 to 35 in good health. The CDR3 sequence: CASRPSLAGGVEQYF. The CDR3 coding sequence is TGTGCCAGCAGGCCTTCCCTGGCGGGAGGTGTCGAGCAGTACTTC.